Listed below are T cell receptor beta chains from one sample, sequenced in a study of blood T cell repertoires in COVID-19. The data were produced by immunoSEQ multiplex PCR, yet TCRdb's version contains in-frame clones alone and is incomplete. The table has 200,000 to 250,000 clones, approximately 80% seen once. Sequences were obtained from PBMCs or T cells enriched from blood (not recorded which). The receptors stem from a man under 40 with acute COVID-19. Each CDR3 is given with its conserved first and last residue. Fields, in order: V gene, D gene, J gene, clone size, CDR3 DNA, CDR3 protein. D genes are given only for firm matches. The size entry is marked missing in some rows and otherwise reads once, few, many or a size class.

TRBV2	-	TRBJ2-7	few	TGTGCCAGCAGTGACGGGGGACTCTCCTACGAGCAGTACTTC	CASSDGGLSYEQYF
TRBV6-5	TRBD1	TRBJ2-7	few	TGTGCCAGCAGTTCGCAGGGGGTTTGGTCCTACGAGCAGTACTTC	CASSSQGVWSYEQYF
TRBV6-1	-	TRBJ1-1	-	TGTGCCAGCAGTGAAGCGGTAATTGGGGGCGGCACTGAAGCTTTCTTT	CASSEAVIGGGTEAFF
TRBV5-6	-	TRBJ2-1	-	TGTGCCAGCAGCCGACAGTCCCTTTCCTACAATGAGCAGTTCTTC	CASSRQSLSYNEQFF
TRBV19	TRBD1	TRBJ1-5	-	TGTGCCACCCGATGGGACAGGGGATCCAATCAGCCCCAGCATTTT	CATRWDRGSNQPQHF
TRBV15	-	TRBJ1-2	-	TGTGCCACCAGTCCTTCAGGGCAGTCCTCAAGAGCTGGCTACACCTTC	CATSPSGQSSRAGYTF
TRBV10-2	-	TRBJ1-1	-	TGCGCCAGCGGCTCACAGGTAAACACTGAAGCTTTCTTT	CASGSQVNTEAFF
TRBV7-9	TRBD2	TRBJ2-5	-	TGTGCCAGCAGCCCACCTCTAGCGGGGAACCAAGAGACCCAGTACTTC	CASSPPLAGNQETQYF
TRBV3-1/TRBV3-2	-	TRBJ1-1	few	TGTGCCAGCAGCCGGCTGGCGAACACTGAAGCTTTCTTT	CASSRLANTEAFF
TRBV29-1	-	TRBJ1-2	-	TGCAGCGTTGAAGGGGCCGCTTGGGGCTACACCTTC	CSVEGAAWGYTF
TRBV13	-	TRBJ1-1	-	TGTGCCAGCAGCTTAGGCGGGGGTACTGAAGCTTTCTTT	CASSLGGGTEAFF
TRBV18	-	TRBJ1-2	-	TGTGCCAGCTCACTATCTATACAGGATGGCTACACCTTC	CASSLSIQDGYTF
TRBV28	-	TRBJ1-1	-	TGTGCCCTCGGAGTTTTGAACACTGAAGCTTTCTTT	CALGVLNTEAFF
TRBV28	-	TRBJ1-2	-	TGTGCCAGCAGGTTCCTCCCGGGACAAGAGGGTTATGGCTACACCTTC	CASRFLPGQEGYGYTF
TRBV11-2	TRBD2	TRBJ2-3	-	TGTGCCAGCAGCTTGGGGGTACTAGCGGGCGGTCCAGATACGCAGTATTTT	CASSLGVLAGGPDTQYF
TRBV5-1	-	TRBJ1-1	-	TGCGCCAGCAGGGAGAGATCAGGGATCACTGAAGCTTTCTTT	CASRERSGITEAFF
TRBV4-2	TRBD2	TRBJ2-7	-	TGTGCCAGCAGCCAAGAACCCACGGGCCAGCGGGGCGTATACTACGAGCAGTACTTC	CASSQEPTGQRGVYYEQYF
TRBV27	-	TRBJ2-7	-	TGTGCCAGCAAGCCGGGTAGCTCCCCCTACGAGCAGTACTTC	CASKPGSSPYEQYF
TRBV11-3	TRBD1	TRBJ2-2	-	TGTGCCAGCAGCCTTCGTAGCGGACAGGGAAGGTCGGGGGAGCTGTTTTTT	CASSLRSGQGRSGELFF
TRBV6-5	-	TRBJ2-7	-	TGTGCCAGCAGTCAGGAGGGCTACGAGCAGTACTTC	CASSQEGYEQYF
TRBV28	-	TRBJ2-1	once	TGTGCCAGCATGGCAGGGGGGTACAGTGAGCAGTTCTTC	CASMAGGYSEQFF
TRBV6-5	TRBD1	TRBJ1-2	-	TGTGCCAGCAGTCAGACACAGGGGAGAGGCTATGGCTACACCTTC	CASSQTQGRGYGYTF
TRBV27	-	TRBJ2-2	-	TGTGCCAGCAGCCCTAGACTAGGGGACGGGGAGCTGTTTTTT	CASSPRLGDGELFF
TRBV12-3/TRBV12-4	-	TRBJ1-2	few	TGTGCCAGCAGTCCGGACACCTTCTATGGCTACACCTTC	CASSPDTFYGYTF
TRBV5-1	-	TRBJ1-5	-	TGCGCCAGCAGCCTAGGACAGAACAATCAGCCCCAGCATTTT	CASSLGQNNQPQHF
TRBV2	TRBD1	TRBJ1-2	few	TGTGCCAGCAAAACGGTGACAGGGGACTATGGCTACACCTTC	CASKTVTGDYGYTF
TRBV5-1	-	TRBJ2-6	-	TGCGCCAGCAGCTTGTGGAGCTCTGGGGCCAACGTCCTGACTTTC	CASSLWSSGANVLTF
TRBV21-1	-	TRBJ2-3	-	TGTGCCAGCAGCAGTGTCCGGGACAGGGGGCGAGATACGCAGTATTTT	CASSSVRDRGRDTQYF
TRBV19	-	TRBJ2-3	-	TGTGCCAGTAGTTCCAGAGATACGCAGTATTTT	CASSSRDTQYF
TRBV5-1	TRBD1	TRBJ1-4	once	TGCGCCAGCAGCCGGGACAGGGCAACTAATGAAAAACTGTTTTTT	CASSRDRATNEKLFF
TRBV6-1	TRBD2	TRBJ2-3	-	TGTGCCAGCAGTGAAGAGGCTGGCGGGGGGGGCACAGATACGCAGTATTTT	CASSEEAGGGGTDTQYF
TRBV19	-	TRBJ1-5	-	TGTGCCAGTAGTATATCCAGGGAACAGCCCCAGCATTTT	CASSISREQPQHF
TRBV25-1	TRBD1	TRBJ2-2	-	TGTGCCAGCAGTCACCCAACGGGACAGGGGGCCGGGGAGCTGTTTTTT	CASSHPTGQGAGELFF
TRBV5-1	TRBD1	TRBJ2-5	once	TGCGCCAGCAGCCCGGGACAGGGTAGAGAGACCCAGTACTTC	CASSPGQGRETQYF
TRBV6-4	-	TRBJ1-2	-	TGTGCCAGCAGCCCACAGTGGGGGCGCTATGGCTACACCTTC	CASSPQWGRYGYTF
TRBV5-1	TRBD1	TRBJ2-1	-	TGCGCCAGCAGTACTGACAGGGTGAGCTACAATGAGCAGTTCTTC	CASSTDRVSYNEQFF
TRBV7-9	-	TRBJ1-1	-	TGTGCCAGCAGCTCCCCCGGGTCGTCCCTCGCTTTCTTT	CASSSPGSSLAFF
TRBV19	-	TRBJ1-4	-	TGTGCCAGTAGTATACAGGGGACTAATGAAAAACTGTTTTTT	CASSIQGTNEKLFF
TRBV7-2	-	TRBJ2-5	-	TGTGCCAGCAGCTTTTCTAGCTCGGAGACCCAGTACTTC	CASSFSSSETQYF
TRBV29-1	TRBD1	TRBJ1-2	-	TGCAGCGTTGATAGCGGACAGGGGGAGATGACTAACTATGGCTACACCTTC	CSVDSGQGEMTNYGYTF
TRBV4-2	TRBD1	TRBJ1-4	-	TGTGCCAGCAGCCAGGGACAGGGGGAGGGTAATGAAAAACTGTTTTTT	CASSQGQGEGNEKLFF
TRBV7-3	-	TRBJ1-1	-	TGTGCCAGCAGCTTAAGTTTTGGGGGGGTGAACACTGAAGCTTTCTTT	CASSLSFGGVNTEAFF
TRBV6-5	-	TRBJ1-1	-	TGTGCCAGCAGTTATTTAGGGGGTACTGAAGCTTTCTTT	CASSYLGGTEAFF
TRBV7-2	-	TRBJ2-7	-	TGTGCCAGCAGCTCCGGGACATCCTACGAGCAGTACTTC	CASSSGTSYEQYF
TRBV28	TRBD2	TRBJ2-7	-	TGTGCCAGCAGTCGCGGGGGGGCTTCCTTCGCCGAGCAGTACTTC	CASSRGGASFAEQYF
TRBV3-1/TRBV3-2	-	TRBJ1-2	-	TGTGCCAGCAGCCAAGATTTGGCAGGGGCCCAAACTAACTATGGCTACACCTTC	CASSQDLAGAQTNYGYTF
TRBV29-1	-	TRBJ2-3	-	TGCAGCGGGAGTTCAGCCACAGATACGCAGTATTTT	CSGSSATDTQYF
TRBV2	-	TRBJ1-4	-	TGTGCCAGCTCGGATCGGGGAAAACTGTTTTTT	CASSDRGKLFF
TRBV10-3	-	TRBJ2-5	-	TGTGCCATCAGTGAGTCAGCTGGGGCCGAGTACTTC	CAISESAGAEYF